Below are 24 T cell receptor beta chains sequenced from a single sample in a study of CD8 T cells in Susac syndrome. An amount of RNA that ranged from roughly 0.5 to 1 ug was reverse transcribed with random hexamers. TCRdb processed the immunoSEQ multiplex PCR reads anew with MiXCR; each CDR3 protein has one entry. The top ten hold less than 0.08% of the sample, which has fewer than 350,000 distinct CDR3 sequences, roughly 94% seen once. Sequenced material: CD4+ T cells from PBMCs. These receptors were collected from a human donor with multiple sclerosis.

This chain connects TRBV12-5 to TRBJ2-7; D is unclear. Trimming removed 1 base at V and 6 bases at J, with 4 bases between. The germline gives CDR1 LGHNT, CDR2 FRNRAP. The CDR3 sequence is 11 residues long. The CDR3 region has the DNA TGTGCTAGTGGTTTGGGGAGCGAGCAGTACTTC. Translation gives CASGLGSEQYF.

The rearrangement links TRBV5-1 to TRBJ2-1; 9 bases are a match to TRBD2. Germline assignment: CDR1 SGHRS and CDR2 YFSETQ. V shed 2 bases and J 0 bases; nucleotides not matched to a gene: 6. This CDR3 region has 17 residues. CDR3 coding DNA: TGCGCCAGCAGCTTAAGGTTTAGCGGGAGCTCCTACAATGAGCAGTTCTTC. Its protein is CASSLRFSGSSYNEQFF.

The CDR3 sequence: CASSRRSGQSNQPQHF. DNA for the CDR3: TGTGCCAGCAGCCGGAGGTCGGGACAGAGCAATCAGCCCCAGCATTTT. The chain is built from TRBV12-3 or TRBV12-4 and TRBJ1-5, with 7 nucleotides matching TRBD1. With V trimmed by 6 bases and J by 1 base, 9 bases remained unmatched. This CDR3 contains 16 residues.

This chain joins TRBV11-2 and TRBJ2-7; D is uncertain. The CDR3 runs to 15 residues. The V gene lost 0 bases and the J gene lost 4 bases, with 13 bases spanning the gap. The germline gives CDR1 SGHAT, CDR2 FQNNGV. The CDR3 DNA is TGTGCCAGCAGCTTAGAGCCTCGGTGGGAATACGAGCAGTACTTC. Its translation: CASSLEPRWEYEQYF.

This clonotype was detected only a few times. The chain combines TRBV3-1 with TRBJ2-2; tentative D call: TRBD2 (6 bases). The CDR3 is 14 residues long. Trimming shortened V by 4 bases and J by 2 bases, and 8 bases separated the two germline ends. Germline V gene data show CDR1 as LGHDT and CDR2 as YNNKEL (reference sequence). The DNA of the CDR3 is TGTGCCAGCAGCCCGGGACTTAACACCGGGGAGCTGTTTTTT. Its translation: CASSPGLNTGELFF.

The chain joins TRBV27 to TRBJ2-2; 12 nucleotides line up with TRBD2. Germline CDR1 is MNHEY and CDR2 is SMNVEV (reference sequence). V dropped 9 bases and J dropped 7; count of bases not matched to a gene: 6. This CDR3 spans 14 amino acids. CDR3 amino acids: CASLAGGRVGELFF. DNA for the CDR3: TGTGCCAGTCTAGCGGGGGGGCGAGTCGGGGAGCTGTTTTTT.

J is TRBJ1-1 and V is TRBV2; D unclear. V was cut by 6 bases and J by 4 bases, with 15 bases left in between. The CDR3 sequence is 14 residues long. Germline V gene lookup returns CDR1 SNHLY and CDR2 FYNNEI. This CDR3 is CASRFHGVGTEAFF. The CDR3 nucleotides read TGTGCCAGCAGATTCCACGGTGTAGGCACTGAAGCTTTCTTT.

This chain connects TRBV29-1 to TRBJ2-3; no reliable D call. Trimming took off 3 bases at V and 8 bases at J, with 18 bases between the two ends. CDR1 is SQVTM, CDR2 ANQGSEA, per germline. CDR3 length: 14 amino acids. The CDR3 loop reads CSVDLLQTSTTQYF. The CDR3 DNA follows: TGCAGCGTTGACCTCCTTCAGACGTCGACTACGCAGTATTTT.

This chain joins TRBV18 and TRBJ2-6; D ambiguous. The CDR3 extends over 17 amino acids. Germline lookup yields CDR1 KGHSH and CDR2 LQKENI. Deletions cut 2 bases from V and 4 bases from J, with 15 bases between. CDR3 in DNA: TGTGCCAGCTCACCAAATAGGGTTGCTGCCGGGGCCAACGTCCTGACTTTC. Protein product: CASSPNRVAAGANVLTF.

CDR3 in amino acids: CSARDPGLAGGEQYF. CDR3 bases: TGCAGTGCTAGAGACCCCGGACTAGCGGGTGGCGAGCAGTACTTC. The V gene is TRBV20-1, the J gene TRBJ2-7; 11 bases agree with TRBD2. The CDR3 length is 15 residues. With 0 bases clipped from V and 6 bases from J, the junction kept 7 bases outside the gene matches. The germline gives CDR1 DFQATT, CDR2 SNEGSKA (reference sequence).

The chain links TRBV20-1 to TRBJ2-7, with 11 bases fitting TRBD1. With 4 bases clipped from V and 1 base from J, the junction kept 3 bases outside the gene matches. This CDR3 region has 14 residues. Germline CDR1 and CDR2: DFQATT and SNEGSKA (reference sequence). CDR3 amino acids: CSATRDRGSYEQYF. The CDR3 nucleotides read TGCAGTGCTACCCGGGACAGGGGGTCCTACGAGCAGTACTTC.

This clonotype was found once. J is TRBJ2-1 and V is TRBV2; possibly TRBD1 for D (6 bases). Germline values: CDR1 SNHLY, CDR2 FYNNEI. This CDR3 spans 13 amino acids. V was cut by 6 bases and J by 10 bases, with 16 bases left in between. CDR3 amino acids: CASSNPRGGEQFF. The CDR3 nucleotides are TGTGCCAGCAGCAACCCCAGGGGTGGGGAGCAGTTCTTC.

This chain links TRBV20-1 with TRBJ2-7; TRBD1 matches 8 bases. Unmatched junction bases numbered 16, after V lost 6 bases and J lost 6 bases. CDR1 is DFQATT, CDR2 SNEGSKA, per germline (reference sequence). This CDR3 spans 15 amino acids. The CDR3 region has the DNA TGCAGTGCCTTCGCTCCCGGGACAGGCCTCGTCGAGCAGTACTTC. It is translated as CSAFAPGTGLVEQYF.

The chain has TRBV18 and TRBJ1-3; 12 bases map to TRBD1. This CDR3 region has 16 residues. V lost 6 bases and J lost 4; bases outside the gene matches: 7. Germline V CDR1 and CDR2: KGHSH, LQKENI. The CDR3 protein is CASSPGQGARGNTIYF. In nucleotides, the CDR3 is TGTGCCAGCTCCCCGGGACAGGGGGCACGGGGAAACACCATATATTTT.

This clonotype has a handful of counts. This rearrangement joins TRBV30 to TRBJ2-1, with 8 bases lining up with TRBD2. Trimming removed 2 bases from V and 9 bases from J; junction bases left unmatched: 9. Germline loops: CDR1 GTSNPN, CDR2 SVGIG (reference sequence). This CDR3 region has 14 residues. The CDR3 nucleotides read TGTGCCTGGAGTCGGGGGGGGGCCGACGGTGAGCAGTTCTTC. This translates into CAWSRGGADGEQFF.

The rearrangement joins TRBV19 to TRBJ1-1; D gene uncertain. The germline gives CDR1 LNHDA, CDR2 SQIVND (reference sequence). Trimming shortened V by 3 bases and J by 0 bases, and 8 bases separated the two germline ends. The CDR3 is 14 residues long. CDR3 sequence reads: CASSIQSMNTEAFF. The CDR3 DNA reads as TGTGCCAGTAGTATTCAGAGCATGAACACTGAAGCTTTCTTT.

The J gene is TRBJ2-5, the V gene TRBV7-2; 10 bases match TRBD1. Looked up from germline, CDR1 is SGHTA and CDR2 is FQGNSA. The CDR3 spans 16 residues. The junction had 7 bases not matched to a gene; V was cut back by 1 base and J by 5 bases. This CDR3 reads CASSLGGTGEIETQYF. The CDR3 DNA reads as TGTGCCAGCAGCTTAGGCGGGACAGGGGAAATCGAGACCCAGTACTTC.

The V call is TRBV7-9, the J call TRBJ2-1; D gene uncertain. CDR1 SEHNR and CDR2 FQNEAQ come from the germline V gene (reference sequence). V shed 2 bases and J shed 7 bases, with 9 bases lying between them. The CDR3 contains 13 residues. CDR3 residues: CASSLPPPNEQFF. In nucleotides, the CDR3 is TGTGCCAGCAGCTTACCCCCCCCTAATGAGCAGTTCTTC.

The chain couples TRBV4-1 to TRBJ2-3, with TRBD1 identical over 9 bases. The V segment lost 5 bases and the J segment 2 bases; nucleotides outside the gene matches: 8. CDR3 length: 16 amino acids. Germline assignment: CDR1 MGHRA and CDR2 YSYEKL. CDR3 in amino acids: CASSSRDRAYTDTQYF. CDR3 DNA sequence: TGCGCCAGCAGCAGCAGGGACAGGGCTTACACAGATACGCAGTATTTT.

The chain employs TRBV29-1 and TRBJ2-3; D is possibly TRBD2 (5 bases). Trimming cost V 4 bases and J 0 bases, with 11 bases left between them. This CDR3 region has 14 residues. Germline V lookup: CDR1 SQVTM, CDR2 ANQGSEA. The CDR3 nucleotides read TGCAGCGTTGCCGGCGGGCCCAGCACAGATACGCAGTATTTT. Translation gives CSVAGGPSTDTQYF.

V usage is TRBV29-1 and J usage is TRBJ2-3, with 9 bases aligning to TRBD2. The germline gives CDR1 SQVTM, CDR2 ANQGSEA. After removal of 5 bases from V and 2 bases from J, the junction contained 8 bases not matched to a gene. The CDR3 sequence is 15 residues long. CDR3 loop: CSVLTASGNTDTQYF. CDR3 nucleotides: TGCAGCGTTCTCACGGCTAGCGGGAACACAGATACGCAGTATTTT.

The rearrangement joins TRBV19 to TRBJ1-2, with D uncertain. Germline loops: CDR1 LNHDA, CDR2 SQIVND (reference sequence). The V end lost 7 bases, the J end lost 7 bases, and 10 bases lay between the germline ends. CDR3 length: 11 amino acids. The CDR3 DNA reads TGTGCCAGTAATACGGTTGGTGGCTACACCTTC. As protein: CASNTVGGYTF. The full variable domain, rest sourced from reference TRBV19 and TRBJ1-2, is DGGITQSPKYLFRKEGQNVTLSCEQNLNHDAMYWYRQDPGQGLRLIYYSQIVNDFQKGDIAEGYSVSREKKESFPLTVTSAQKNPTAFYLCASNTVGGYTFGSGTRLTVV.

This chain uses TRBV27 with TRBJ2-3; no definite D call. The ends were cut back, 4 bases at V and 4 bases at J, with 6 bases in the middle. This CDR3 region has 12 residues. Germline V gives CDR1 MNHEY, CDR2 SMNVEV (reference sequence). This chain's CDR3 is CASSSPADTQYF. CDR3 sequence (DNA): TGTGCCAGCAGTTCCCCTGCAGATACGCAGTATTTT.

The J gene is TRBJ2-6, the V gene TRBV30, with D hard to call. The V and J ends lost 5 bases and 4 bases respectively, with 9 bases between them. Per germline, CDR1 GTSNPN and CDR2 SVGIG (reference sequence). The CDR3 consists of 13 residues. The CDR3 here is CAWRTSGANVLTF. CDR3 DNA sequence: TGTGCCTGGCGTACTTCAGGGGCCAACGTCCTGACTTTC.